The clone carrying this TCR beta chain was found many times. What it recognizes is unknown. With 10-nucleotide random UMIs, 5'RACE was used to make the cDNA. In TCRdb, the 5' RACE reads were re-called with MiXCR into one record per CDR3 protein. The sample consists of about 46,000 distinct CDR3 sequences, 1.9% of them appearing once. This sample is drawn from a study of neurological immune-mediated disorders. The germline gives CDR1 SGHRS, CDR2 YFSETQ. The CDR3 is 14 residues long. V was pared by 4 bases and J by 8 bases, with 8 bases of the junction left unmatched. Study observations and caveats: The phylogenetic placement of 18 of 34 multiple sclerosis patients' repertoires in one related-CDR3 cluster constitutes a possible signature. It was HTLV-1-associated myelopathy that showed the most TCR clonal expansion, while multiple sclerosis showed the least, falling below healthy controls.

The sequenced sample was PBMCs. V gene TRBV5-1 combines with J gene TRBJ2-1, with 8 positions matching TRBD2. This clonotype was sampled from a woman in her 40s with multiple sclerosis. DNA for the CDR3: TGCGCCAGCAGCGACGGGGGGGCCGTGGATGAGCAGTTCTTC. It is translated as CASSDGGAVDEQFF.